The 23 T cell receptor beta chains given below trace back to one sample, sequenced in a study of blood T cell repertoires in COVID-19. Produced via immunoSEQ multiplex PCR; TCRdb's table is partial and in-frame only. Of about 70,000 clones listed, roughly 80% are singletons. Material: peripheral blood. All receptors come from a woman aged 80 or older with acute or convalescent COVID-19.

In its sample, this clone was seen a few times. V gene TRBV7-6 combines with J gene TRBJ2-2; 7 bases are shared with TRBD2. From germline, CDR1 is SGHVS and CDR2 FNYEAQ. The J segment lost 9 bases and the V segment lost 4 bases, leaving 8 bases of the junction unmatched. The CDR3 has 14 residues. CDR3 nucleotide sequence: TGTGCCAGCAGCTCCCGGGGGAGGGGAAGGGAGCTGTTTTTT. Residues: CASSSRGRGRELFF.

The chain couples TRBV6-5 to TRBJ1-1; 8 positions agree with TRBD1. Germline CDR1 is MNHEY and CDR2 is SVGAGI. This CDR3 comprises 15 residues. Germline trimming cut 6 bases from V and 0 bases from J; bases unmatched to any gene: 6. The CDR3 DNA is TGTGCCAGCAGATATCGACAGGGGATGAACACTGAAGCTTTCTTT. Its protein is CASRYRQGMNTEAFF.

This chain joins TRBV11-2 and TRBJ2-3; D gene ambiguous. Germline CDR1 SGHAT, CDR2 FQNNGV. Trimming shortened V by 5 bases and J by 6 bases, and 9 bases separated the two germline ends. The CDR3 runs to 12 residues. The CDR3: CASSPPGDTQYF. Written as DNA, the CDR3 is TGTGCCAGCAGCCCGCCCGGGGATACGCAGTATTTT. Using reference TRBV11-2 and TRBJ2-3 for the parts outside the CDR3, the full variable domain is EAGVAQSPRYKIIEKRQSVAFWCNPISGHATLYWYQQILGQGPKLLIQFQNNGVVDDSQLPKDRFSAERLKGVDSTLKIQPAKLEDSAVYLCASSPPGDTQYFGPGTRLTVL.

The chain is built from TRBV19 and TRBJ1-2; D call uncertain. V was trimmed by 1 base and J by 0 bases, leaving 9 bases between them. The CDR3 loop spans 15 amino acids. Germline-derived CDR1 and CDR2 are LNHDA and SQIVND (reference sequence). The CDR3 loop is CASSIVAEANYGYTF. CDR3 nucleotide sequence: TGTGCCAGTAGTATAGTGGCTGAAGCTAACTATGGCTACACCTTC.

This clone was found once. This chain joins TRBV15 and TRBJ2-7; 9 bases agree with TRBD1. The CDR3 totals 13 residues. From germline, CDR1 is LNHNV and CDR2 YYDKDF (reference sequence). Trimming removed 8 bases from V and 4 bases from J; junction bases left unmatched: 6. CDR3 in amino acids: CATGTGTSYEQYF. CDR3 DNA sequence: TGTGCCACCGGGACAGGGACTTCATACGAGCAGTACTTC.

This clone was observed a single time. The CDR3 spells CATSRSRAGGRRNEQFF. The CDR3, as DNA: TGTGCCACCAGCAGATCTCGGGCGGGGGGCCGTCGGAATGAGCAGTTCTTC. The V call is TRBV15, the J call TRBJ2-1, with 8 bases matching TRBD2. Germline trimming cut 2 bases from V and 7 bases from J; bases unmatched to any gene: 13. Germline assignment: CDR1 LNHNV and CDR2 YYDKDF (reference sequence). The CDR3 length is 17 residues.

J is TRBJ1-2 and V is TRBV5-6; D is possibly TRBD1 (5 bases). Trimming removed 4 bases from V and 0 bases from J, with 19 bases in between. The CDR3 has 17 amino acids. Germline loops: CDR1 SGHDT, CDR2 YYEEEE. The CDR3 here is CASSPRGGELSNYGYTF. In DNA form, the CDR3 reads TGTGCCAGCAGCCCCCGGGGAGGGGAACTTTCTAACTATGGCTACACCTTC. Drawing the rest from reference TRBV5-6 and TRBJ1-2, the complete variable domain is DAGVTQSPTHLIKTRGQQVTLRCSPKSGHDTVSWYQQALGQGPQFIFQYYEEEERQRGNFPDRFSGHQFPNYSSELNVNALLLGDSALYLCASSPRGGELSNYGYTFGSGTRLTVV.

CDR3 nucleotides: TGTGCCAGCAGCTTGGTCCGTAAGGCTAGGACCGGGGAGCTGTTTTTT. Protein product: CASSLVRKARTGELFF. The chain uses TRBV5-4 and TRBJ2-2; D gene unclear. The CDR3 contains 16 residues. CDR1 and CDR2 from the germline V gene are SGHNT and YYREEE (reference sequence). Trimming pared 0 bases from V and 5 bases from J, leaving 14 bases between.

V and J are TRBV19 and TRBJ2-6, with TRBD2 identical over 9 bases. The V segment lost 7 bases and the J segment 1 base; nucleotides outside the gene matches: 5. This CDR3 is built from 16 residues. Germline V CDR1 and CDR2: LNHDA, SQIVND (reference sequence). Here the CDR3 reads CASTRAGGSGANVLTF. The CDR3 DNA is TGTGCCAGTACCCGCGCGGGGGGGTCTGGGGCCAACGTCCTGACTTTC.

This clone was observed a few times. The V and J genes are TRBV4-2 and TRBJ1-3; D perhaps matches TRBD1 (5 bases). The CDR3 is 18 residues long. The V end was cut by 0 bases, the J end by 0 bases, with 15 bases between. The germline CDR1 and CDR2 sequences are LGHNA and YNFKEQ. The CDR3 is CASSQDLAGMISGNTIYF. In DNA, the CDR3 is TGTGCCAGCAGCCAAGATCTGGCAGGGATGATCTCTGGAAACACCATATATTTT.

This sequence joins TRBV20-1 and TRBJ1-2; TRBD1 aligns across 7 bases. Germline CDR1 DFQATT, CDR2 SNEGSKA (reference sequence). The CDR3 consists of 11 residues. V lost 7 bases and J lost 5; bases outside the gene matches: 4. This chain's CDR3 is CSVQGDYGYTF. The CDR3 DNA sequence: TGCAGTGTCCAGGGGGATTATGGCTACACCTTC.

The rearrangement links TRBV5-8 to TRBJ1-1, with 12 positions matching TRBD1. Germline values: CDR1 SGHTS, CDR2 YDEGEE. CDR3 length: 13 residues. V lost 8 bases to trimming and J lost 5 bases; unmatched junction nucleotides: 4. CDR3 in amino acids: CASRDRGRTEAFF. DNA of the CDR3: TGTGCCAGTAGGGACAGGGGGCGAACTGAAGCTTTCTTT. The entire variable domain, with the rest obtained from reference TRBV5-8 and TRBJ1-1, is as follows: EAGVTQSPTHLIKTRGQQATLRCSPISGHTSVYWYQQALGLGLQFLLWYDEGEERNRGNFPPRFSGRQFPNYSSELNVNALELEDSALYLCASRDRGRTEAFFGQGTRLTVV.

The chain carries TRBV12-3 or TRBV12-4 and TRBJ2-7; TRBD2 aligns across 9 bases. The CDR3 has 12 residues. Trimming at V came to 7 bases and at J to 4 bases, leaving 2 bases not matched to a gene. The chain's CDR3 is CASTRGGYEQYF. The CDR3 DNA reads as TGTGCCAGCACGCGGGGGGGGTACGAGCAGTACTTC.

The chain combines TRBV19 with TRBJ2-6, with D perhaps TRBD1 (5 bases). The CDR3 has 17 residues. V dropped 6 bases and J dropped 0 bases, with 15 bases sitting between them. Per germline, CDR1 LNHDA and CDR2 SQIVND (reference sequence). The CDR3 loop is CASRETDSFSGANVLTF. For the CDR3, the DNA is TGTGCCAGTAGAGAGACTGACAGTTTCTCTGGGGCCAACGTCCTGACTTTC.

V is TRBV18 and J is TRBJ1-3; 8 bases line up with TRBD1. Losses at the gene ends were 4 bases for V and 2 bases for J; bases not matched to a gene: 7. Per the germline V gene, CDR1 is KGHSH and CDR2 is LQKENI. This CDR3 is 16 amino acids long. The CDR3 sequence: CASSRVSGGAGNTIYF. CDR3 in DNA: TGTGCCAGCTCACGTGTCTCAGGGGGCGCTGGAAACACCATATATTTT.

V gene TRBV30 combines with J gene TRBJ2-3, with D possibly being TRBD2 (5 bases). The V and J ends lost 0 bases and 6 bases respectively, with 7 bases between them. The CDR3 totals 12 residues. Looked up from germline, CDR1 is GTSNPN and CDR2 is SVGIG (reference sequence). CDR3 in amino acids: CAWSVTGDTQYF. The CDR3 coding sequence is TGTGCCTGGAGTGTTACGGGGGATACGCAGTATTTT.

CDR3 protein: CASSEWGGMNTEAFF. The CDR3 region has the DNA TGTGCCAGCAGTGAATGGGGCGGAATGAACACTGAAGCTTTCTTT. The V and J genes are TRBV6-1 and TRBJ1-1; D may be TRBD1 (5 bases). Trimming removed 2 bases from V and 0 bases from J, with 10 bases in between. The CDR3 length is 15 residues. Germline V lookup: CDR1 MNHNS, CDR2 SASEGT.

The V and J genes are TRBV5-8 and TRBJ1-5; possibly TRBD1 for D (5 bases). CDR1 and CDR2 (germline): SGHTS, YDEGEE. The CDR3 is made up of 16 amino acids. Trimming removed 2 bases from V and 5 bases from J, with 17 bases in between. CDR3 nucleotides: TGTGCCAGCAGCTTAGGACCCGGCGGGGCACATCAGCCCCAGCATTTT. Protein product: CASSLGPGGAHQPQHF. The whole variable domain, filled in from reference TRBV5-8 and TRBJ1-5, reads EAGVTQSPTHLIKTRGQQATLRCSPISGHTSVYWYQQALGLGLQFLLWYDEGEERNRGNFPPRFSGRQFPNYSSELNVNALELEDSALYLCASSLGPGGAHQPQHFGDGTRLSIL.

The V call is TRBV6-5, the J call TRBJ1-1; D ambiguous. Germline CDR1 and CDR2: MNHEY and SVGAGI. V lost 0 bases and J lost 0, with 8 bases in between. The CDR3 has 15 amino acids. The CDR3 spells CASSYSGAMNTEAFF. The CDR3 region has the DNA TGTGCCAGCAGTTACTCTGGAGCGATGAACACTGAAGCTTTCTTT.

The chain links TRBV6-4 to TRBJ2-1, with D tentatively TRBD2 (6 bases). The V end was cut by 2 bases, the J end by 0 bases, with 11 bases between. The CDR3 covers 16 residues. The germline V gene has CDR1 MRHNA and CDR2 SNTAGT. CDR3 coding DNA: TGTGCCAGCAGTGACCTCGGGAGTCCCTCCTACAATGAGCAGTTCTTC. Its translation is CASSDLGSPSYNEQFF.

The CDR3 nucleotides read TGTGCCAGCAGTTTAACCGGGACAGCTAACTATGGCTACACCTTC. Encoded protein: CASSLTGTANYGYTF. The V and J genes are TRBV6-5 and TRBJ1-2, with 7 bases lining up with TRBD1. Germline trimming cut 4 bases from V and 0 bases from J; bases unmatched to any gene: 5. The CDR3 contains 15 residues. The germline gives CDR1 MNHEY, CDR2 SVGAGI.

Note on this clone: Within the sample, other DNA sequences also encode this same CDR3. V and J are TRBV6-5 and TRBJ1-1; no reliable D call. CDR3 size: 14 residues. Germline loops: CDR1 MNHEY, CDR2 SVGAGI. V was shortened by 0 bases and J by 4 bases, with 9 bases between the two germline ends. The CDR3 coding sequence is TGTGCCAGCAGTTACTCCGGAGGTACCACTGAAGCTTTCTTT. As protein: CASSYSGGTTEAFF.

The rearrangement uses TRBV18 and TRBJ1-1; 7 bases are shared with TRBD1. Trimming at V came to 3 bases and at J to 1 base, leaving 2 bases not matched to a gene. The CDR3 is 14 amino acids. The germline V gene has CDR1 KGHSH and CDR2 LQKENI. CDR3 residues: CASSPGTANTEAFF. The DNA for the CDR3 is TGTGCCAGCTCACCCGGGACAGCGAACACTGAAGCTTTCTTT.